Here is one T cell receptor (beta chain) with its context. Its antigen target is currently unknown. Base qualities are missing; no much larger clone stands one base away. The sample originates from a study of T cells in localized non-small cell lung cancer (dated by TCRdb to the early 2020s). Context from the whole study: Comparing tumors with uninvolved tumor-adjacent lungs, the study looked at the T cell repertoires of 200 to 250 patients with early-stage NSCLC. A mean age of roughly 64 years was recorded for the NSCLC patients, of whom around 120 were male and about a hundred were female. The cohort consisted of roughly 240 treatment-naive NSCLC patients whose localized lung tumors had been resected. Overall study outcomes, separate from this receptor: Because multi-region tumor sequencing was not performed, intratumor heterogeneity could not be ruled out. A median of roughly 60 of the top 100 tumor clones were detected in paired uninvolved adjacent lung, and about 29 of these tumor clones were also found among the top 100 clones of the paired uninvolved adjacent lung. Uninvolved tumor-adjacent lung showed the highest T cell clonality, higher than tumor, which suggests more focused antigenic responses in the uninvolved tumor-adjacent lung. Higher T cell density in blood was associated with longer overall survival, whereas higher clonality in adjacent lung was associated with shorter survival. Because of the exploratory design, TCR variables were selected using unadjusted p-values without false-discovery rate correction.

At diagnosis, tumor, uninvolved tumor-adjacent lung and peripheral blood were collected and then preserved as a mix of FFPE and fresh-frozen material. For TCR repertoire profiling, the blood samples were analyzed as peripheral blood mononuclear cells. TCR beta CDR3 regions were sequenced from DNA using the immunoSEQ Assay. The published analysis was carried out like this. To compute T cell density, TCR beta template counts were normalized to usable DNA, which was estimated by amplifying housekeeping genes. The preseqR package was used to estimate richness by extrapolating to 400,000 templates for PBMC samples and to 120,000 templates for tissue samples. Clonality was calculated as one minus Pielou's evenness. Tissue-enriched TCRs were identified by differential abundance testing using productive amino-acid clonotypes, minimum total count 5 and alpha 0.1. The Jaccard Index and the Morisita Overlap Index were used to measure how much the repertoires overlapped between compartments. GLIPH grouped TCR beta CDR3s together with public tetramer-defined viral CDR3s, and a viral motif had to include at least three viral sequences and show V-gene enrichment. Imported from immuneACCESS, the table was reduced by TCRdb to in-frame sequences with V and J called. These copies leave out some clones; in studies compared against another copy, an unresolved V gene accounts for under half, and the cause of the remainder is not known. V, J and clone size reflect that table, while D and trimming were determined from the DNA. This sample lists some 49,000 clones; around 86% were detected once. About 15% of the sample rests with the top ten.

V was cut back by 5 bases and J by 1 base, leaving a gap of 14 bases between them. Sequences SGHAT (CDR1) and FQNNGV (CDR2) are obtained from the germline V gene. The CDR3 starts with the cysteine, ends with the phenylalanine, and has 15 residues. CDR3 DNA is the only sequence kept; it has 45 bases, read in frame from the first base. The sequence joins TRBV11-2 to TRBJ2-5, with the D gene not confidently named. This sample comprised peripheral blood mononuclear cells, obtained before any cancer treatment. The sequence derives from a man aged 40 to 70 with stage III lung adenocarcinoma. The nucleotides are TGTGCCAGCAGCACCGGGCGCTCCGTCCAAGAGACCCAGTACTTC. Translated, it gives CASSTGRSVQETQYF.